Presented here are 14 T cell receptor beta chains from one specimen sequenced in a study of blood T cells in healthy people across ages (dated by TCRdb to the mid-2010s). Libraries were made using 5' RACE. The listed sequencing device is Illumina HiSeq 2500. The second PCR ran for about 6 to 11 cycles and used a J-beta primer mix along with a sample-barcoded 5' primer. In-frame beta chains were kept once TCRdb had trimmed the public reads at Q25 with fastp and called clones with MiXCR. Every entry covers one CDR3 protein and lists the most common genes and DNA from its rows. This sample has roughly 800,000 distinct CDR3 sequences in its table, and 36% of those were observed once. The top ten clonotypes cover roughly 13% of the sample. The sequenced sample was blood. The source is a man between 18 and 29 years old in good health.

As for this clonotype: Relative to the germline gene, one junction end is altered; a read error may explain this. The chain joins TRBV6-5 to TRBJ2-4; a weak D match, TRBD1 (7 bases). The DNA matches TRBJ2-7 better at its end, which makes the J call doubtful. The germline gives CDR1 MNHEY, CDR2 SVGAGI. The CDR3 covers 16 residues. The CDR3 here is CTSRPITGVGGYEQYF. CDR3 DNA sequence: TGTACCAGCAGACCTATCACAGGGGTCGGGGGATACGAGCAGTACTTC.

This clonotype was counted between two and nine times. This rearrangement joins TRBV10-3 to TRBJ2-1; 12 nucleotides agree with TRBD2. This CDR3 is 15 amino acids long. Unmatched junction bases numbered 4, after V lost 7 bases and J lost 3 bases. Germline-derived CDR1 and CDR2 are ENHRY and SYGVKD. The CDR3 here is CAINLLAGGYNEQFF. The CDR3 DNA is TGTGCCATCAACCTACTAGCGGGGGGCTACAATGAGCAGTTCTTC.

CDR3 protein: CASSLLKVVEAFF. CDR3 in DNA: TGTGCCAGCAGTTTGTTAAAGGTTGTTGAAGCTTTCTTT. This chain joins TRBV12-3 or TRBV12-4 and TRBJ1-1; D is unclear. Trimming removed 3 bases at V and 7 bases at J, with 12 bases between. The CDR3 length is 13 residues.

This chain joins TRBV20-1 and TRBJ1-1; D possibly corresponds to TRBD1 (6 bases). The CDR3 loop spans 13 amino acids. Germline CDR1 is DFQATT and CDR2 is SNEGSKA (reference sequence). Trimming took off 5 bases at V and 7 bases at J, with 17 bases between the two ends. CDR3 bases: TGCAGTGCTTCCACACCGACAGGAATTGAAGCTTTCTTT. Encoded protein: CSASTPTGIEAFF.

This clonotype was detected a few times. This rearrangement joins TRBV4-1 to TRBJ1-4; D remains ambiguous. V lost 8 bases and J lost 0, with 13 bases in between. The CDR3 has 15 residues. Germline-derived CDR1 and CDR2 are MGHRA and YSYEKL. The CDR3 here is CASGTPGTTNEKLFF. CDR3 sequence (DNA): TGCGCCAGCGGTACGCCCGGGACAACTAATGAAAAACTGTTTTTT.

V is TRBV2 and J is TRBJ2-1; D is perhaps TRBD2 (6 bases). The end of the DNA aligns better with TRBJ2-7, so the J call may be wrong. The germline gives CDR1 SNHLY, CDR2 FYNNEI. The CDR3 is 16 amino acids. CDR3 in DNA: TGTGCCAGCAGTGTCCCGGGGAGGAGCTCCTACAATGAGCAGTACTTC. Protein: CASSVPGRSSYNEQYF.

The rearrangement links TRBV5-1 to TRBJ2-3, with D perhaps matching TRBD1 or TRBD2 (8 bases each). Germline V CDR1 and CDR2: SGHRS, YFSETQ. CDR3 length equals 16 residues. V dropped 2 bases and J dropped 6 bases, with 19 bases sitting between them. The CDR3 DNA reads as TGCGCCAGCAGCTTCCAGGGGGCCCAGCGGGGGGATACGCAGTATTTT. It yields the protein CASSFQGAQRGDTQYF.

Points on this clonotype: This may stem from a read error, because a much larger clone lies one nucleotide away. This rearrangement joins TRBV20-1 to TRBJ2-1, with a tentative D call TRBD1 (7 bases). The CDR3 spans 12 residues. CDR1 is DFQATT, CDR2 SNEGSKA, per germline (reference sequence). Trimming removed 3 bases at V and 7 bases at J, with 10 bases between. The CDR3, as DNA: TGCAGTGCTAGCGCAGGGGGGAATGAGCAGTTCTTC. Protein sequence: CSASAGGNEQFF.

There are many counts of this clonotype. The genes are TRBV12-3 or TRBV12-4 and TRBJ1-6; D remains unclear. V dropped 6 bases and J dropped 8 bases, with 11 bases sitting between them. The CDR3 loop spans 13 amino acids. The CDR3: CASRLTEDSPLHF. CDR3 nucleotide sequence: TGTGCCAGCAGGTTAACAGAGGATTCACCCCTCCACTTT.

The chain carries TRBV20-1 and TRBJ2-6, with D perhaps matching TRBD2 (6 bases). Germline CDR1 DFQATT, CDR2 SNEGSKA (reference sequence). V dropped 1 base and J dropped 3 bases, with 16 bases sitting between them. The CDR3 spans 17 residues. The CDR3 sequence is CSARAPAGRGGANVLTF. CDR3 in DNA: TGCAGTGCTAGAGCCCCGGCAGGGCGGGGTGGGGCCAACGTCCTGACTTTC.

This clonotype showed up many times. V is TRBV4-3 and J is TRBJ1-4, with a possible D match to TRBD1 (5 bases). Trimming removed 0 bases at V and 11 bases at J, with 13 bases between. The germline gives CDR1 LGHNA, CDR2 YSLEER. The CDR3 spans 14 residues. CDR3 DNA: TGCGCCAGCAGCCAAGATCGGCCACCAGGGAAACTGTTTTTT. Its protein is CASSQDRPPGKLFF.

This clonotype was detected ten times or more. The chain has TRBV12-3 or TRBV12-4 and TRBJ2-1; D is uncertain. This CDR3 spans 11 amino acids. V was pared by 4 bases and J by 6 bases, with 4 bases between. The chain's CDR3 is CASSWANEQFF. CDR3 in DNA: TGTGCCAGCAGTTGGGCCAATGAGCAGTTCTTC.

This chain links TRBV12-3 or TRBV12-4 with TRBJ1-6, with 7 bases aligning to TRBD1. Trimming at V came to 6 bases and at J to 5 bases, leaving 4 bases not matched to a gene. There are 14 residues in the CDR3. The CDR3 is CASRGQTNNSPLHF. CDR3 sequence (DNA): TGTGCCAGCAGGGGACAGACTAATAATTCACCCCTCCACTTT.

This clonotype was observed at least ten times. The chain is built from TRBV6-2 or TRBV6-3 and TRBJ2-4; the match to TRBD2 covers 11 bases. V dropped 7 bases and J dropped 6; count of bases not matched to a gene: 2. Germline V gene sequence: CDR1 MNHEY, CDR2 SVGEGT. The length of the CDR3 is 13 residues. The CDR3 loop is CASTGLAGNIQYF. The DNA for the CDR3 is TGTGCCAGCACCGGACTAGCGGGAAACATTCAGTACTTC.